This T cell receptor beta chain was identified during a study of T cell changes during pregnancy in multiple sclerosis. Only in-frame clones appear in the TCRdb table, and some are missing; sequencing was by immunoSEQ multiplex PCR. The sample shows about 99,000 clones, 92% of them seen only once. Germline lookup yields CDR1 LNHNV and CDR2 YYDKDF (reference sequence). V lost 1 base, J lost 2 bases, and 11 bases lay in between. The CDR3 is 15 amino acids. This sequence was found in a female donor with multiple sclerosis, enrolled in a pregnancy study. The chain is built from TRBV15 and TRBJ1-2, with D perhaps matching TRBD1 (5 bases). Material: peripheral blood, obtained after pregnancy. Written as DNA, the CDR3 is TGTGCCACCAGCAGAGTCAGGGCCGGAAACTATGGCTACACCTTC. Amino acids: CATSRVRAGNYGYTF. Full variable domain (rest looked up from reference TRBV15 and TRBJ1-2): DAMVIQNPRYQVTQFGKPVTLSCSQTLNHNVMYWYQQKSSQAPKLLFHYYDKDFNNEADTPDNFQSRRPNTSFCFLDIRSPGLGDTAMYLCATSRVRAGNYGYTFGSGTRLTVV.